These 6 T cell receptor beta chains were sequenced from one sample in a study of tissue T cells after allogeneic stem cell transplantation. Using immunoSEQ multiplex PCR, the repertoire was profiled, and TCRdb retains in-frame clones only, with some absent. The sample contains more than 45,000 clones, approximately 70% of which appear only once. The sample comprised sorted cells pooled from one or two spleens. Every receptor here comes from a pool of C57BL/6 mice in good health.

About this clone: Mouse gene names and germline throughout. This CDR3 is CASSDAIRGEVFF. Partial CDR3 DNA: TGTGCCAGCAGTGATGCAATCAGGGGAGAAGTCTTC. The chain carries TRBV13-1 and TRBJ1-1, with D possibly matching TRBD1 (6 bases). From the germline J gene comes the end of the CDR3, since the read stops 1 residue before it. V lost 0 bases, J lost 7 bases, and 10 bases lay in between. CDR1 and CDR2 (germline): NSHNY, SYGAGN. The CDR3 sequence is 13 residues long.

Turning to this clone: Gene names and germline match the mouse. The read gets to within 1 residue of the CDR3 end, and the germline J gene fills in the rest. The chain joins TRBV13-2 to TRBJ1-2; D might be TRBD1 (5 bases). This CDR3 contains 12 residues. CDR1 and CDR2 (germline): NNHNN, SYGAGS (reference sequence). The V gene lost 5 bases and the J gene lost 3 bases, with 8 bases spanning the gap. The part of the CDR3 DNA that was read is TGTGCCAGCGGGCGGGGGGACTCCGACTACACC. Translation: CASGRGDSDYT. The full CDR3 protein reads CASGRGDSDYTF.

As for this clone: Genes and germline are mouse. Coverage ceases 1 residue before the CDR3 finishes, and the germline J gene fills in the end. This chain joins TRBV13-2 and TRBJ1-1, with 8 bases identical to TRBD1. This CDR3 spans 15 amino acids. The germline V gene has CDR1 NNHNN and CDR2 SYGAGS (reference sequence). Losses at the gene ends were 5 bases for V and 1 base for J; bases not matched to a gene: 7. The chain's CDR3 is CASGGWGTGNTEVFF. The covered CDR3 bases are TGTGCCAGCGGGGGATGGGGGACAGGGAACACAGAAGTCTTC.

With regard to this clone: The listed genes are named as in mouse. Read coverage stops 1 residue before the CDR3 terminus; the germline J gene supplies the remainder. The chain has TRBV5 and TRBJ2-3; 11 bases agree with TRBD2. V gave up 4 bases and J gave up 0 bases; unmatched junction bases: 3. The CDR3 is 16 amino acids. From germline, CDR1 is LGHNA and CDR2 YNLKQL (reference sequence). CDR3 DNA (partial): TGTGCCAGCAGCCCGGGACTGGGGGTTAGTGCAGAAACGCTGTAT. Its translation: CASSPGLGVSAETLY. Given in full, the CDR3 is CASSPGLGVSAETLYF.

This clone has a single count. Gene names are the mouse ones. Read data end 1 residue before the CDR3 end; the end is taken from the germline J gene. V and J are TRBV2 and TRBJ1-1; a weak D match, TRBD1 (5 bases). Germline CDR1 LGHNA, CDR2 YSYQKL. The V end lost 0 bases, the J end lost 1 base, and 6 bases lay between the germline ends. This CDR3 is built from 14 residues. The part of the CDR3 DNA that was read is TGTGCCAGCAGCCAAGAGGGGCGAAACACAGAAGTCTTC. It is translated as CASSQEGRNTEVF. Given in full, the CDR3 is CASSQEGRNTEVFF.

This clone appeared a few times. The germline and genes are mouse ones. From the germline J gene comes the end of the CDR3, since the read stops 1 residue before it. V gene TRBV5 combines with J gene TRBJ2-5; the D gene is possibly TRBD2 (5 bases). Germline V gene sequence: CDR1 LGHNA, CDR2 YNLKQL (reference sequence). The germline V and J ends were trimmed by 0 bases and 1 base, with 5 bases remaining between them. The CDR3 extends over 14 amino acids. The CDR3 DNA, read in part, is TGTGCCAGCAGCCAAGACTGGGACCAAGACACCCAGTAC. Its translation: CASSQDWDQDTQY. The entire CDR3 reads CASSQDWDQDTQYF.